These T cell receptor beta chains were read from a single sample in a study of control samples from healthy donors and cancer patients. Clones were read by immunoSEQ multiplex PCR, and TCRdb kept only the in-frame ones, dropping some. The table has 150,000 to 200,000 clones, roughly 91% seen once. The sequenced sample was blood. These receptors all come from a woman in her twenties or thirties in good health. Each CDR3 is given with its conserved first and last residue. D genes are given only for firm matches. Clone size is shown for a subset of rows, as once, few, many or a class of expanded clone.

DNA: TGTGCCAGCAGCGTACAGGGGGCTAAAGAAAAACTGTTTTTT
CDR3: CASSVQGAKEKLFF
size: -
J: TRBJ1-4
D: TRBD1
V: TRBV7-2

DNA: TGCGCCAGCAGCCAACACGGGGGGGCTAATGAAAAACTGTTTTTT
CDR3: CASSQHGGANEKLFF
size: -
J: TRBJ1-4
D: -
V: TRBV4-1

DNA: TGTGCCAGCAGCGACAGGGATTACAATGAGCAGTTCTTC
CDR3: CASSDRDYNEQFF
size: -
J: TRBJ2-1
D: -
V: TRBV9

DNA: TGCGCCAGCAGCAAGGTGACTGCCGCAACTAATGAAAAACTGTTTTTT
CDR3: CASSKVTAATNEKLFF
size: once
J: TRBJ1-4
D: -
V: TRBV4-1

DNA: TGTGCCAGCAGTTATTCGATCTGGGACAGGGGGAGCTACACCTTC
CDR3: CASSYSIWDRGSYTF
size: -
J: TRBJ1-2
D: TRBD1
V: TRBV6-9

DNA: TGTGCCAGCAGTTTAGGGCTTCCGAACACTGAAGCTTTCTTT
CDR3: CASSLGLPNTEAFF
size: -
J: TRBJ1-1
D: -
V: TRBV27

DNA: TGTGCCAGCAGCGGGGACAGAGCCTACGAGCAGTACTTC
CDR3: CASSGDRAYEQYF
size: -
J: TRBJ2-7
D: TRBD1
V: TRBV9

DNA: TGTGCCAGCAGCTTAGGTACAGCCCAAGAGACCCAGTACTTC
CDR3: CASSLGTAQETQYF
size: -
J: TRBJ2-5
D: -
V: TRBV7-3

DNA: TGTGCCAGCAGCTCAGGGGGCCAAGAGACCCAGTACTTC
CDR3: CASSSGGQETQYF
size: -
J: TRBJ2-5
D: TRBD1
V: TRBV11-2

DNA: TGTGCCAGCAGTGAAGTCCGGGGAACTGAAGCTTTCTTT
CDR3: CASSEVRGTEAFF
size: -
J: TRBJ1-1
D: -
V: TRBV6-1

DNA: TGTGCCAGCAGGAGGACAGGGGCTGAGACCCAGTACTTC
CDR3: CASRRTGAETQYF
size: -
J: TRBJ2-5
D: TRBD1
V: TRBV6-5

DNA: TGTGCCAGCAGCTTGGCAGCTTCCTACGAGCAGTACTTC
CDR3: CASSLAASYEQYF
size: -
J: TRBJ2-7
D: -
V: TRBV5-4

DNA: TGTGCCAGCAGTCCTGGGACTAGCGGGAGCACAGATACGCAGTATTTT
CDR3: CASSPGTSGSTDTQYF
size: -
J: TRBJ2-3
D: TRBD2
V: TRBV28

DNA: TGTGCCAGCAGCCAAGCTAGCGGTCCTAAGGGGACCCAGTACTTC
CDR3: CASSQASGPKGTQYF
size: few
J: TRBJ2-5
D: TRBD2
V: TRBV3-1/TRBV3-2

DNA: TGTGCCAGCAGCTTAGGGGAAGCCTACGAGCAGTACTTC
CDR3: CASSLGEAYEQYF
size: -
J: TRBJ2-7
D: -
V: TRBV7-9

DNA: TGTGCCAGCAGCCAAGATGAGGGGGTAAACTATGGCTACACCTTC
CDR3: CASSQDEGVNYGYTF
size: -
J: TRBJ1-2
D: -
V: TRBV4-2

DNA: TGTGCCAGCAGTCCGGATGGCAATCAGCCCCAGCATTTT
CDR3: CASSPDGNQPQHF
size: -
J: TRBJ1-5
D: -
V: TRBV6-4

DNA: TGTGCCAGCAGCCGACTAGCGGTCAACAATGAGCAGTTCTTC
CDR3: CASSRLAVNNEQFF
size: -
J: TRBJ2-1
D: TRBD2
V: TRBV6-2/TRBV6-3

DNA: TGCGCCAGCAGCTTGGCCTCGCGGGGGGAGACCCAGTACTTC
CDR3: CASSLASRGETQYF
size: -
J: TRBJ2-5
D: TRBD2
V: TRBV5-1

DNA: TGTGCCAGCAGCTACTACAGGGGTTACAATGAGCAGTTCTTC
CDR3: CASSYYRGYNEQFF
size: once
J: TRBJ2-1
D: TRBD1
V: TRBV6-5

DNA: TGTGCCAGCAGCGGACAGGGAGTCGGGAATTCACCCCTCCACTTT
CDR3: CASSGQGVGNSPLHF
size: -
J: TRBJ1-6
D: TRBD1
V: TRBV14

DNA: TGTGCCAGTAGTACCGGACACGGGGAAAAACTGTTTTTT
CDR3: CASSTGHGEKLFF
size: -
J: TRBJ1-4
D: -
V: TRBV19

DNA: TGTGCCAGCAGTCGGGACAGGGGCGCAGGTAGCAATCAGCCCCAGCATTTT
CDR3: CASSRDRGAGSNQPQHF
size: -
J: TRBJ1-5
D: TRBD1
V: TRBV6-2/TRBV6-3

DNA: TGCAGCGTAGGTGAATCTGGAAACACCATATATTTT
CDR3: CSVGESGNTIYF
size: -
J: TRBJ1-3
D: -
V: TRBV29-1

DNA: TGTGCCAGCAGCCCCGGGATCAGCTCCTACAATGAGCAGTTCTTC
CDR3: CASSPGISSYNEQFF
size: -
J: TRBJ2-1
D: -
V: TRBV6-6

DNA: TGTGCCAGCAGCCAAGTAGCGGGAGGGCCGGGGAACATTCAGTACTTC
CDR3: CASSQVAGGPGNIQYF
size: -
J: TRBJ2-4
D: TRBD2
V: TRBV14

DNA: TGTGCCAGTAGTATAGGAGGGATCGATAATTCACCCCTCCACTTT
CDR3: CASSIGGIDNSPLHF
size: -
J: TRBJ1-6
D: -
V: TRBV19

DNA: TGTGCCAGCAGCTTGGCAGGGAATCAGCCCCAGCATTTT
CDR3: CASSLAGNQPQHF
size: -
J: TRBJ1-5
D: -
V: TRBV5-4